This is a list of T cell receptor beta chains from one sample in a study of blood T cell repertoires in COVID-19. TCRdb's copy holds only in-frame clones and misses some; the assay was immunoSEQ multiplex PCR. The sample lists under 200,000 clones; about 85% were seen once. Sequencing used peripheral blood. The receptors were gathered from a woman aged 80 or older with acute or convalescent COVID-19. Each CDR3 is given with its conserved first and last residue. Fields, in order: J gene, clone size, D gene, V gene, CDR3 protein, CDR3 DNA. D genes are given only for firm matches. The size of a clone is reported for some rows only, either as once, few or many, or as a class for expanded clones.

>TRBJ2-5|NA|NA|TRBV7-9
CASSLSEVEKETQYF
TGTGCCAGCAGCTTGTCAGAGGTAGAGAAAGAGACCCAGTACTTC
>TRBJ1-6|once|NA|TRBV21-1
CASSNQGQGGSPLHF
TGTGCCAGCAGCAACCAGGGACAGGGAGGATCACCCCTCCACTTT
>TRBJ1-2|NA|NA|TRBV9
CASSEQGDYGYTF
TGTGCCAGCAGCGAACAGGGCGACTATGGCTACACCTTC
>TRBJ1-4|NA|TRBD1|TRBV27
CASSPPTGAAANEKLFF
TGTGCCAGCAGTCCCCCGACAGGGGCCGCGGCTAATGAAAAACTGTTTTTT
>TRBJ2-3|NA|NA|TRBV21-1
CASSPRSSGGARVEGTDTQYF
TGTGCCAGCAGCCCCCGTAGTAGCGGGGGGGCGAGGGTCGAGGGCACAGATACGCAGTATTTT
>TRBJ2-1|NA|TRBD2|TRBV7-6
CASSPLAGDYNEQFF
TGTGCCAGCAGCCCCCTAGCGGGGGACTACAATGAGCAGTTCTTC
>TRBJ2-5|NA|NA|TRBV6-5
CASRRDQAETQYF
TGTGCCAGCAGACGCGACCAGGCAGAGACCCAGTACTTC
>TRBJ2-3|NA|TRBD2|TRBV7-2
CASSLGGGAGTDTQYF
TGTGCCAGCAGCTTAGGCGGGGGGGCCGGCACAGATACGCAGTATTTT
>TRBJ2-1|NA|TRBD1|TRBV9
CASSLDGTGAYNEQFF
TGTGCCAGCAGCCTAGACGGGACAGGAGCCTACAATGAGCAGTTCTTC
>TRBJ2-5|NA|NA|TRBV7-9
CASSLDTTPGETQYF
TGTGCCAGCAGTTTGGACACTACCCCAGGGGAGACCCAGTACTTC